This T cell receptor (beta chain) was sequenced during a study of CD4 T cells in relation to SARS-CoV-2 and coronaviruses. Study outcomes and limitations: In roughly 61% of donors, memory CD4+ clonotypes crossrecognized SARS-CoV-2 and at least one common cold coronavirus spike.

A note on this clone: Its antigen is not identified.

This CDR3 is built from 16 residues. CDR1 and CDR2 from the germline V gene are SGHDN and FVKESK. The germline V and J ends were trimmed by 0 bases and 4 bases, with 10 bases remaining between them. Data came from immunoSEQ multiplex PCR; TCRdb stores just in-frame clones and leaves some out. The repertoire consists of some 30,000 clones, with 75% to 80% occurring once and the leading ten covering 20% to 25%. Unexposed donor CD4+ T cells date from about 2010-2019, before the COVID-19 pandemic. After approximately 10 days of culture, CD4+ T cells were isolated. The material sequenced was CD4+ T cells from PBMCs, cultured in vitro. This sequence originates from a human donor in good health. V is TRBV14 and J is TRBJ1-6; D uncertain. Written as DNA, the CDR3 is TGTGCCAGCAGCCAAGACCCCCCGGAATATAATTCACCCCTCCACTTT. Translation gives CASSQDPPEYNSPLHF.